This TCR beta chain was found in a study of shared clonotypes between healthy human individuals. On this clone itself: The antigen is undetermined.

Assay used: immunoSEQ multiplex PCR; TCRdb lists only in-frame clones, some missing. Among over a million clones listed, about 75% were seen once. General study findings and limits: Shared clonotypes: about 5.3% naive CD4, approximately 3.4% naive CD8, about 2.5% memory CD4, 0.4% to 0.5% memory CD8.

Germline-derived CDR1 and CDR2 are SGHVS and FQNEAQ. Trimming took 1 base from V and 15 from J, leaving 16 bases between them. The CDR3 is made up of 13 amino acids. The V gene is TRBV7-8, the J gene TRBJ2-1, with no clear D. What was sequenced was memory CD4+ T cells sorted from blood. The subset denotes: CD45RA-negative fraction. This sequence was found in a man aged 18 to 29 in good health. CDR3 in DNA: TGTGCCAGCAGCTTAGGGCCCGACCTTAGCAGGTTCTTC. Its protein product is CASSLGPDLSRFF.